The clone carrying this T cell receptor beta chain was seen once. Its antigen remains unknown. The entry originates in a study of cytomegalovirus exposure and HLA in healthy donors. Findings and caveats of the study: Presence/absence results assume similar sequencing depth per donor, which may not hold.

The PCR used 60 Vbeta and 13 Jbeta primers. Assay: immunoSEQ multiplex PCR; the TCRdb copy retains only in-frame clones and omits some. Seen here are about 200,000 clones, around three quarters observed once, and the top ten hold around 16%. The TCR was taken from a man aged 40-50 years in good health and CMV-seronegative. Sequencing was performed on PBMCs.

CDR3 in DNA: TGTGCCAGCAGGACTTCCGGGACAGGGGACACCGGGGAGCTGTTTTTT. It translates to CASRTSGTGDTGELFF. The chain links TRBV9 to TRBJ2-2; 10 bases are a match to TRBD1. V trimming: 5 bases; J trimming: 3 bases; junction bases outside the gene matches: 7. Germline lookup yields CDR1 SGDLS and CDR2 YYNGEE. This CDR3 is built from 16 residues.